This T cell receptor (beta chain) was retrieved from a study of blood T cell repertoires in COVID-19. V lost 1 base to trimming and J lost 5 bases, with 15 bases between them. CDR3 length: 15 amino acids. Germline V gene data show CDR1 as GTSNPN and CDR2 as SVGIG (reference sequence). Participants, about 18 to 95 years old, spanned about 26 US areas. Data came from immunoSEQ multiplex PCR; TCRdb stores just in-frame clones and leaves some out. The sample has around 300,000 clones, 88% seen once. This clonotype was obtained from a woman aged 25 to 39 who had recovered from COVID-19. This chain connects TRBV30 to TRBJ1-5; TRBD1 might be the D (5 bases). The specimen sequenced was PBMCs or T cells enriched from blood (not recorded which). The DNA of the CDR3 is TGTGCCTGGAGTGATCGGGGGAGGGGCGATCAGCCCCAGCATTTT. Its translation: CAWSDRGRGDQPQHF. Full variable domain (remainder filled in from reference TRBV30 and TRBJ1-5): SQTIHQWPATLVQPVGSPLSLECTVEGTSNPNLYWYRQAAGRGLQLLFYSVGIGQISSEVPQNLSASRPQDRQFILSSKKLLLSDSGFYLCAWSDRGRGDQPQHFGDGTRLSIL.